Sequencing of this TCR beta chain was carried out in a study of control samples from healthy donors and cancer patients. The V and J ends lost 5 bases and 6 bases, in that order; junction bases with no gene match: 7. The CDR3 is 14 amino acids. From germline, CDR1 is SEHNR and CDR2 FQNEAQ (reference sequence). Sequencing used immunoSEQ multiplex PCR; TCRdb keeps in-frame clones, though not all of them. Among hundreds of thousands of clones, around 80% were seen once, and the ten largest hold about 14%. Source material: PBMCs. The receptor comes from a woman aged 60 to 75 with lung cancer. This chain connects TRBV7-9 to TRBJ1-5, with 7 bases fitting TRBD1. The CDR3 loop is CASSQTGRGQPQHF. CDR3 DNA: TGTGCCAGCAGCCAGACAGGGAGGGGTCAGCCCCAGCATTTT.